One TCR beta chain is described in this entry. Its antigen is not identified. The data originate from a study of T cell responses to AZD1222 COVID-19 vaccine. Whole-study results and caveats: Donors skewed white British and female; clonal diversity was possibly underestimated. Recipients of two AZD1222 doses showed rising Spike-specific TCR breadth and depth.

Sequenced by immunoSEQ multiplex PCR; TCRdb stores in-frame clones only, minus some. The repertoire includes about 110,000 clones, about nine tenths of them detected once, and 6.5% to 9.5% sits in the top ten. This CDR3 contains 15 residues. Trimming took off 0 bases at V and 0 bases at J, with 6 bases between the two ends. CDR1 ENHRY and CDR2 SYGVKD come from the germline V gene. This TCR derives from an adult in good health. The chain has TRBV10-3 and TRBJ1-5; possible D gene TRBD1, 5 bases. Source: peripheral blood, taken on day 0 of AZD1222 vaccination. CDR3 sequence (DNA): TGTGCCATCAGTGAGTCGAGGGGTAGCAATCAGCCCCAGCATTTT. As protein: CAISESRGSNQPQHF.